This is a list of T cell receptor beta chains from one sample in a study of T cell responses to AZD1222 COVID-19 vaccine. Data came from immunoSEQ multiplex PCR; TCRdb stores just in-frame clones and leaves some out. The profile shows 180,000 or so clones, over 90% of them singletons. Source: peripheral blood, taken on day 0 of AZD1222 vaccination. Source of these receptors: an adult in good health. Both conserved end residues are part of each CDR3. A D gene is named only where the DNA matches it firmly. Expanded clones are given a class, and other clones once, few, many or no size at all.

v_gene,abundance,j_gene,d_gene,CDR3aa,CDR3nt
TRBV12-5,.,TRBJ2-6,.,CASGSVQSGANVLTF,TGTGCTAGTGGTTCGGTTCAATCTGGGGCCAACGTCCTGACTTTC
TRBV28,.,TRBJ2-5,.,CASSFRGLRETQYF,TGTGCCAGCAGTTTCAGGGGCCTAAGGGAGACCCAGTACTTC
TRBV10-2,.,TRBJ2-5,TRBD2,CASSAGTSLPQYF,TGCGCCAGCAGCGCCGGGACTAGCTTGCCCCAGTACTTC
TRBV4-1,.,TRBJ1-2,TRBD1,CASSAWTGVGGYTF,TGCGCCAGCAGCGCGTGGACAGGGGTTGGTGGCTACACCTTC
TRBV29-1,.,TRBJ1-4,.,CSVSASAATNEKLFF,TGCAGCGTCTCGGCCTCAGCCGCAACTAATGAAAAACTGTTTTTT
TRBV30,.,TRBJ1-1,.,CAWSPQGRNTEAFF,TGTGCCTGGAGTCCGCAGGGAAGGAACACTGAAGCTTTCTTT
TRBV7-9,.,TRBJ2-1,.,CASSRGTQAGYNEQFF,TGTGCCAGCAGCCGCGGCACCCAGGCTGGCTACAATGAGCAGTTCTTC
TRBV28,once,TRBJ2-5,.,CASSPAGQETQYF,TGTGCCAGCAGCCCCGCAGGTCAAGAGACCCAGTACTTC
TRBV9,.,TRBJ1-2,.,CASSVAAGGGYTF,TGTGCCAGCAGCGTAGCGGCAGGCGGGGGCTACACCTTC
TRBV5-4,.,TRBJ2-7,TRBD2,CASSPGLAGVVYEQYF,TGTGCCAGCAGCCCCGGACTAGCGGGGGTTGTGTACGAGCAGTACTTC
TRBV2,few,TRBJ2-7,TRBD2,CASSEQLMASGSYEQYF,TGTGCCAGCAGTGAACAATTAATGGCTAGCGGGAGCTACGAGCAGTACTTC
TRBV6-5,.,TRBJ1-4,.,CASSYSAGAANEKLFF,TGTGCCAGCAGTTACTCTGCGGGTGCGGCTAATGAAAAACTGTTTTTT
TRBV10-3,.,TRBJ2-3,.,CAISEVGDTQYF,TGTGCCATCAGTGAAGTCGGGGATACGCAGTATTTT
TRBV18,once,TRBJ1-4,.,CASSPLPSIGIFNEKLFF,TGTGCCAGCTCACCTCTCCCATCCATCGGGATCTTTAATGAAAAACTGTTTTTT
TRBV5-1,.,TRBJ1-1,.,CASSLVSGLNTEAFF,TGCGCCAGCAGCTTGGTTTCGGGACTGAACACTGAAGCTTTCTTT
TRBV5-4,.,TRBJ1-1,.,CASSLDWGRNTEAFF,TGTGCCAGCAGCTTGGATTGGGGCCGGAACACTGAAGCTTTCTTT
TRBV5-5,.,TRBJ1-5,.,CASSGSGNQPQHF,TGTGCCAGCAGTGGGAGTGGCAATCAGCCCCAGCATTTT
TRBV27,once,TRBJ2-7,.,CASAPPGPYSYEQYF,TGTGCCAGCGCCCCGCCGGGGCCGTATTCCTACGAGCAGTACTTC
TRBV30,once,TRBJ1-1,TRBD1,CAWILRTGMEAFF,TGTGCCTGGATCCTTCGGACAGGGATGGAAGCTTTCTTT
TRBV7-8,.,TRBJ1-5,TRBD1,CASSFGDRDQPQHF,TGTGCCAGCAGCTTCGGAGACAGGGATCAGCCCCAGCATTTT
TRBV7-9,once,TRBJ2-3,TRBD2,CASSLTAGGRTDTQYF,TGTGCCAGCAGCTTGACAGCGGGAGGACGCACAGATACGCAGTATTTT
TRBV4-2,few,TRBJ1-3,.,CASSQGQLSSGNTIYF,TGTGCCAGCAGCCAAGGACAGCTAAGCTCTGGAAACACCATATATTTT
TRBV27,once,TRBJ1-5,TRBD1,CASSSRTGGYQPQHF,TGTGCCAGCAGTTCCCGGACAGGGGGGTATCAGCCCCAGCATTTT
TRBV7-9,.,TRBJ1-5,.,CASSLDRQPQHF,TGTGCCAGCAGCTTAGATCGGCAGCCCCAGCATTTT
TRBV2,.,TRBJ2-2,.,CASSVPEVTESSGELFF,TGTGCCAGCAGTGTCCCGGAGGTGACAGAAAGCTCCGGGGAGCTGTTTTTT
TRBV14,.,TRBJ2-1,.,CASSQRIGRTYPAEQFF,TGTGCCAGCAGCCAACGTATCGGTCGTACCTATCCGGCCGAGCAGTTCTTC
TRBV18,.,TRBJ1-2,.,CASSPPTALDYGYTF,TGTGCCAGCTCACCACCAACAGCCCTCGACTATGGCTACACCTTC
TRBV7-9,.,TRBJ1-5,.,CASTDGRYSNQPQHF,TGTGCCAGCACCGACGGGCGGTATAGCAATCAGCCCCAGCATTTT
TRBV11-2,.,TRBJ2-3,.,CASSLVSGDTQYF,TGTGCCAGCAGCTTAGTATCCGGGGATACGCAGTATTTT
TRBV25-1,.,TRBJ2-5,.,CASSDARQVGETQYF,TGTGCCAGCAGTGATGCTAGACAGGTTGGAGAGACCCAGTACTTC
TRBV27,.,TRBJ2-5,.,CASSLSGPGVGETQYF,TGTGCCAGCAGTTTATCAGGGCCAGGGGTGGGAGAGACCCAGTACTTC
TRBV4-1,.,TRBJ2-7,TRBD2,CASSQEPGLAGGRRTYEQYF,TGCGCCAGCAGCCAAGAGCCAGGACTAGCGGGAGGGCGTCGTACCTACGAGCAGTACTTC
TRBV18,.,TRBJ1-5,.,CASSPEAGQPQHF,TGTGCCAGCTCACCCGAGGCGGGGCAGCCCCAGCATTTT
TRBV5-6,few,TRBJ1-2,.,CASSLGRVPVLSSLQGYTF,TGTGCCAGCAGCTTGGGTCGAGTCCCAGTCCTAAGCTCGCTTCAGGGCTACACCTTC
TRBV29-1,once,TRBJ1-1,.,CSVEDPRRGGNTEAFF,TGCAGCGTTGAAGATCCTAGGAGGGGTGGGAACACTGAAGCTTTCTTT
TRBV27,few,TRBJ2-7,TRBD1,CASTSGTGQIEQYF,TGTGCCAGCACTTCCGGGACAGGCCAGATCGAGCAGTACTTC
TRBV5-1,.,TRBJ2-7,TRBD2,CASFQGPGLAGVGEQYF,TGCGCCAGCTTCCAAGGACCGGGACTAGCGGGAGTGGGGGAGCAGTACTTC
TRBV7-2,.,TRBJ1-1,TRBD1,CASSLITLGQGMNTEAFF,TGTGCCAGCAGCTTAATCACATTGGGACAGGGGATGAACACTGAAGCTTTCTTT
TRBV7-8,.,TRBJ1-3,.,CASSLALGPSSGNTIYF,TGTGCCAGCAGCTTAGCGTTAGGCCCGAGCTCTGGAAACACCATATATTTT
TRBV19,.,TRBJ2-5,.,CASSIDRGTYGETQYF,TGTGCCAGTAGTATAGATAGAGGGACTTACGGAGAGACCCAGTACTTC